Following are 10 T cell receptor beta chains from one sample sequenced in a study of blood T cell repertoires in COVID-19. Profiled with immunoSEQ multiplex PCR; TCRdb holds only in-frame clones, not every one. Here the sample spans about 100,000 clones, about nine tenths being singletons. The sequenced material came from peripheral blood. Source of these receptors: a man aged 50 to 60 with acute or convalescent COVID-19.

This chain's CDR3 is CASSILTGGEETQYF. The CDR3 bases are TGTGCCAGTAGTATCCTGACAGGGGGCGAAGAGACCCAGTACTTC. The chain employs TRBV19 and TRBJ2-5; 10 positions match TRBD1. Germline V gene data show CDR1 as LNHDA and CDR2 as SQIVND (reference sequence). This CDR3 is built from 15 residues. V gave up 3 bases and J gave up 3 bases; unmatched junction bases: 4.

The V call is TRBV5-6, the J call TRBJ1-3; tentatively, D is TRBD1 (6 bases). Trimming removed 1 base from V and 2 bases from J, with 16 bases in between. The CDR3 totals 17 residues. The germline gives CDR1 SGHDT, CDR2 YYEEEE. Here the CDR3 DNA reads TGTGCCAGCAGCTTGTTGGGCCCTGGACAGACTGGAAACACCATATATTTT. The encoded protein is CASSLLGPGQTGNTIYF.

This chain connects TRBV5-4 to TRBJ1-1, with D hard to call. V was shortened by 5 bases and J by 3 bases, with 20 bases between the two germline ends. CDR1 and CDR2 (germline): SGHNT, YYREEE (reference sequence). The CDR3 is 16 amino acids. The CDR3 sequence: CASSKKNPGGYTEAFF. As DNA, the CDR3 is TGTGCCAGCAGTAAAAAAAACCCGGGAGGGTACACTGAAGCTTTCTTT. Variable domain in full (rest from reference TRBV5-4 and TRBJ1-1): ETGVTQSPTHLIKTRGQQVTLRCSSQSGHNTVSWYQQALGQGPQFIFQYYREEENGRGNFPPRFSGLQFPNYSSELNVNALELDDSALYLCASSKKNPGGYTEAFFGQGTRLTVV.

The V gene is TRBV4-1, the J gene TRBJ2-5, with TRBD2 as a possible D gene (5 bases). The CDR3 extends over 16 amino acids. Germline loops: CDR1 MGHRA, CDR2 YSYEKL. V shed 4 bases and J shed 5 bases, with 20 bases lying between them. CDR3 sequence (DNA): TGCGCCAGCAGCCGGACTGGGCCCGGAGGATATGAGACCCAGTACTTC. Amino acid sequence: CASSRTGPGGYETQYF.

The chain links TRBV6-1 to TRBJ2-7; 9 positions match TRBD2. This CDR3 has 18 residues. The junction had 12 bases not matched to a gene; V was cut back by 1 base and J by 2 bases. Germline lookup yields CDR1 MNHNS and CDR2 SASEGT. CDR3 sequence reads: CASSEGGVAGVRAYEQYF. The CDR3 DNA sequence: TGTGCCAGCAGTGAAGGGGGGGTAGCGGGAGTTCGGGCCTACGAGCAGTACTTC.

The sample holds one count of this clone. The chain recombines TRBV5-1 with TRBJ2-7; maybe TRBD1 (6 bases). Germline lookup yields CDR1 SGHRS and CDR2 YFSETQ. CDR3 length: 14 amino acids. Between the trimmed V and J ends, which lost 1 base and 2 bases, there was a span of 10 bases. In DNA form, the CDR3 reads TGCGCCAGCAGCTTGACAGGGACGACCTACGAGCAGTACTTC. Its protein product is CASSLTGTTYEQYF.

This clone showed up just once. The rearrangement uses TRBV7-2 and TRBJ1-2; maybe TRBD1 (6 bases). V was clipped by 4 bases and J by 1 base, with 16 bases between them. Per germline, CDR1 SGHTA and CDR2 FQGNSA. The CDR3 runs 16 residues. This CDR3 reads CASSYGTGMGNYGYTF. The CDR3 bases are TGTGCCAGCAGCTACGGAACAGGGATGGGTAACTATGGCTACACCTTC. Full variable domain (remainder filled in from reference TRBV7-2 and TRBJ1-2): GAGVSQSPSNKVTEKGKDVELRCDPISGHTALYWYRQSLGQGLEFLIYFQGNSAPDKSGLPSDRFSAERTGGSVSTLTIQRTQQEDSAVYLCASSYGTGMGNYGYTFGSGTRLTVV.

The V and J genes are TRBV6-5 and TRBJ1-6, with a possible D match to TRBD1 (5 bases). Germline-derived CDR1 and CDR2 are MNHEY and SVGAGI. With 6 bases removed from V and 7 bases from J, the gap between germline ends came to 10 bases. The CDR3 extends over 13 amino acids. CDR3 DNA: TGTGCCAGCAGCTCTCGGGGGAATTCACCCCTCCACTTT. This sequence encodes CASSSRGNSPLHF.

J is TRBJ2-4 and V is TRBV5-1, with TRBD1 matching over 8 bases. The CDR3 sequence is 17 residues long. V lost 0 bases to trimming and J lost 0 bases; unmatched junction nucleotides: 5. From germline, CDR1 is SGHRS and CDR2 YFSETQ. The CDR3 spells CASSLAGTGVAKNIQYF. Here the CDR3 DNA reads TGCGCCAGCAGCTTGGCGGGGACAGGAGTAGCCAAAAACATTCAGTACTTC.

This clone was detected only a few times. V gene TRBV20-1 combines with J gene TRBJ1-1; 7 bases map to TRBD1. Germline V gene lookup returns CDR1 DFQATT and CDR2 SNEGSKA (reference sequence). This CDR3 has 11 residues. CDR3 protein: CTVTGVTEAFF. DNA for the CDR3: TGCACCGTAACAGGGGTCACTGAAGCTTTCTTT.